This T cell receptor beta chain derives from a study of CD8 T cells in ankylosing spondylitis. Study-level results: Typical of ankylosing spondylitis blood, it appeared, was a TCR beta motif of eight highly homologous variants. Both synovial fluid and blood in reactive arthritis had previously been reported to carry some motif variants.

Only a few counts were recorded for this clonotype. Its matching antigen is unknown. It was by quantitative 5'-RACE with molecular barcodes that TCR beta libraries were made. Via MiXCR, TCRdb re-called the 5' RACE reads, giving one row per CDR3 protein. The data show a few hundred thousand distinct CDR3 sequences, over 9.5% seen once. The V and J ends lost 7 bases and 3 bases, in that order; junction bases with no gene match: 8. Looked up from germline, CDR1 is LNHNV and CDR2 is YYDKDF (reference sequence). This CDR3 is 15 amino acids long. This receptor was obtained from a male donor with ankylosing spondylitis. The chain couples TRBV15 to TRBJ1-5; 8 positions match TRBD1. Input material: blood, either unsorted or a sorted T cell fraction (not recorded which). The CDR3 nucleotides read TGTGCCACCATGGGACAGGCCCGTTTCAATCAGCCCCAGCATTTT. Protein product: CATMGQARFNQPQHF. The full variable domain, with the rest looked up from reference TRBV15 and TRBJ1-5, is DAMVIQNPRYQVTQFGKPVTLSCSQTLNHNVMYWYQQKSSQAPKLLFHYYDKDFNNEADTPDNFQSRRPNTSFCFLDIRSPGLGDTAMYLCATMGQARFNQPQHFGDGTRLSIL.